This entry lists 27 T cell receptor beta chains sequenced from one sample in a study of CD8 T cells in ankylosing spondylitis. Study-level results: A TCR beta motif of under 10 highly homologous variants seemed to mark ankylosing spondylitis blood.

Their antigen targets remain unknown. TCRdb called the 5' RACE reads again in MiXCR, with one record for every CDR3 protein. Among 470,000 or so distinct CDR3 sequences listed, 25% to 30% were seen once. Sample: blood, either unsorted or a sorted T cell fraction (not recorded which). Receptors originate from a male donor with ankylosing spondylitis.

The rearrangement uses TRBV18 and TRBJ1-5; tentatively, D is TRBD1 (5 bases). The CDR3 spans 13 residues. Germline V lookup: CDR1 KGHSH, CDR2 LQKENI. Trimming took off 2 bases at V and 6 bases at J, with 8 bases between the two ends. The CDR3 loop is CASSPTDSQPQHF. The CDR3 region has the DNA TGTGCCAGCTCACCAACCGACAGTCAGCCCCAGCATTTT.

This clonotype showed up just a few times. This chain uses TRBV7-2 with TRBJ2-7, with D possibly matching TRBD2 (6 bases). Trimming pared 6 bases from V and 2 bases from J, leaving 11 bases between. The CDR3 sequence is 13 residues long. Germline V lookup: CDR1 SGHTA, CDR2 FQGNSA. CDR3 amino acids: CASRIAGTYEQYF. The CDR3 nucleotides are TGTGCCAGCAGAATTGCGGGGACCTACGAGCAGTACTTC.

This clonotype appeared many times. The chain links TRBV5-1 to TRBJ1-2; 7 bases match TRBD1. Germline CDR1 is SGHRS and CDR2 is YFSETQ. V shed 4 bases, J shed 1 base, and the junction held 1 base outside the gene matches. The CDR3 contains 13 residues. DNA for the CDR3: TGCGCCAGCAGCCGGGACAGTAACTATGGCTACACCTTC. This sequence encodes CASSRDSNYGYTF. The variable domain in full, completed from reference TRBV5-1 and TRBJ1-2, reads KAGVTQTPRYLIKTRGQQVTLSCSPISGHRSVSWYQQTPGQGLQFLFEYFSETQRNKGNFPGRFSGRQFSNSRSEMNVSTLELGDSALYLCASSRDSNYGYTFGSGTRLTVV.

This clonotype appeared a few times. The chain recombines TRBV6-1 with TRBJ2-5, with 7 bases that match TRBD2. V was pared by 0 bases and J by 1 base, with 5 bases of the junction left unmatched. The CDR3 covers 16 residues. Germline values: CDR1 MNHNS, CDR2 SASEGT. The CDR3 sequence is CASSEAGGLVQETQYF. The CDR3 bases are TGTGCCAGCAGTGAAGCGGGGGGGTTGGTCCAAGAGACCCAGTACTTC.

The chain combines TRBV12-3 or TRBV12-4 with TRBJ1-3, with D maybe TRBD1 (5 bases). V gave up 5 bases and J gave up 0 bases, with 14 bases separating them. This CDR3 contains 16 residues. CDR3 nucleotides: TGTGCCAGCAGTCCCGTACGGGGGGGCTCTGGAAACACCATATATTTT. Translating it yields CASSPVRGGSGNTIYF.

This clonotype was counted a few times. The chain employs TRBV4-1 and TRBJ2-3; D is ambiguous. The ends were cut back, 4 bases at V and 5 bases at J, with 16 bases in the middle. CDR1 and CDR2 from the germline V gene are MGHRA and YSYEKL. This CDR3 has 15 amino acids. CDR3 DNA sequence: TGCGCCAGCAGCCCAACCGGGCTGTCGGGAGATACGCAGTATTTT. Amino acid sequence: CASSPTGLSGDTQYF.

A few counts support this clonotype. This chain links TRBV27 with TRBJ2-5; 10 positions match TRBD2. The V gene's germline CDR1 is MNHEY and CDR2 SMNVEV (reference sequence). This CDR3 has 14 amino acids. With V trimmed by 10 bases and J by 3 bases, 8 bases remained unmatched. CDR3 sequence reads: CATRRLAGEETQYF. The DNA of the CDR3 is TGTGCCACCCGACGGCTAGCGGGAGAAGAGACCCAGTACTTC.

The chain is built from TRBV6-2 or TRBV6-3 and TRBJ2-1; 9 nucleotides agree with TRBD1. The CDR3 totals 15 residues. The V segment lost 2 bases and the J segment 8 bases; nucleotides outside the gene matches: 7. CDR1 and CDR2 (germline): MNHEY, SVGEGT. CDR3 DNA sequence: TGTGCCAGCAGTTACCGGAACAGGGGGCTTGATGAGCAGTTCTTC. It specifies CASSYRNRGLDEQFF.

The rearrangement uses TRBV5-6 and TRBJ2-1; possible D gene TRBD2, 5 bases. The germline gives CDR1 SGHDT, CDR2 YYEEEE. The length of the CDR3 is 15 residues. V lost 5 bases to trimming and J lost 0 bases, with 12 bases between them. The CDR3 sequence is CASRPYGDSYNEQFF. For the CDR3, the DNA is TGTGCCAGCAGGCCGTACGGGGACTCCTACAATGAGCAGTTCTTC.

This clonotype was picked up a small number of times. This rearrangement joins TRBV7-2 to TRBJ2-3; 7 positions match TRBD2. Germline V gene lookup returns CDR1 SGHTA and CDR2 FQGNSA. J gave up 2 bases and V 4 bases, and 12 bases lay outside the gene matches. The CDR3 covers 17 residues. Here the CDR3 reads CASSWGGGRGLTDTQYF. The CDR3 DNA is TGTGCCAGCAGCTGGGGAGGCGGGAGAGGACTCACAGATACGCAGTATTTT.

There are a few counts of this clonotype. V gene TRBV30 combines with J gene TRBJ1-5, with 8 nucleotides matching TRBD1. Per the germline V gene, CDR1 is GTSNPN and CDR2 is SVGIG (reference sequence). V shed 3 bases and J 2 bases; nucleotides not matched to a gene: 9. The CDR3 is made up of 16 amino acids. For the CDR3, the DNA is TGTGCCTGGAGCTTACAGGGGGGGTTCGGCAATCAGCCCCAGCATTTT. Encoded protein: CAWSLQGGFGNQPQHF.

The chain uses TRBV30 and TRBJ1-1, with 8 bases identical to TRBD1. V trimming: 3 bases; J trimming: 1 base; junction bases outside the gene matches: 4. This CDR3 region has 14 residues. The germline V gene encodes CDR1 GTSNPN and CDR2 SVGIG (reference sequence). For the CDR3, the DNA is TGTGCCTGGAGCAGGGACAGGTGGAACACTGAAGCTTTCTTT. The encoded protein is CAWSRDRWNTEAFF.

The rearrangement links TRBV19 to TRBJ2-1; perhaps TRBD2 as D (7 bases). The CDR3 spans 14 residues. The V end was cut by 6 bases, the J end by 5 bases, with 14 bases between. The V gene's germline CDR1 is LNHDA and CDR2 SQIVND (reference sequence). The CDR3, as DNA: TGTGCCAGTAGCCGAAGGGGGGGCAACAATGAGCAGTTCTTC. Protein: CASSRRGGNNEQFF.

The V call is TRBV20-1, the J call TRBJ1-1; a weak D match, TRBD1 (6 bases). This CDR3 contains 13 residues. Germline V gene lookup returns CDR1 DFQATT and CDR2 SNEGSKA (reference sequence). V was clipped by 5 bases and J by 3 bases, with 13 bases between them. The CDR3 DNA reads TGCAGTGCTTCCACAGGGCGGCACACTGAAGCTTTCTTT. As protein: CSASTGRHTEAFF.

This clonotype was picked up many times. The chain couples TRBV7-2 to TRBJ2-3; D unclear. Germline V lookup: CDR1 SGHTA, CDR2 FQGNSA. CDR3 size: 13 residues. V was shortened by 3 bases and J by 8 bases, with 12 bases between the two germline ends. CDR3 nucleotides: TGTGCCAGCAGCTTCGACGAGAGTCGTACGCAGTATTTT. Residues: CASSFDESRTQYF.

The gene calls are TRBV6-1 and TRBJ2-7; D perhaps matches TRBD1 (6 bases). The V end lost 7 bases, the J end lost 5 bases, and 18 bases lay between the germline ends. The CDR3 totals 14 residues. Germline V gene data show CDR1 as MNHNS and CDR2 as SASEGT. CDR3 region: CASTKGESPDEQYF. The CDR3 bases are TGTGCCAGCACCAAGGGGGAGTCCCCCGACGAGCAGTACTTC.

The chain has TRBV7-3 and TRBJ2-6; 8 nucleotides line up with TRBD1. This CDR3 has 20 residues. CDR1 SGHTA and CDR2 FQGTGA come from the germline V gene. After removal of 0 bases from V and 0 bases from J, the junction contained 10 bases not matched to a gene. The CDR3: CASSLTAPRQGSSGANVLTF. In DNA, the CDR3 is TGTGCCAGCAGCTTAACCGCCCCCCGACAGGGGAGCTCTGGGGCCAACGTCCTGACTTTC.

The rearrangement joins TRBV4-1 to TRBJ2-3, with D uncertain. The CDR3 is made up of 15 amino acids. The germline V and J ends were trimmed by 4 bases and 4 bases, with 15 bases remaining between them. Germline assignment: CDR1 MGHRA and CDR2 YSYEKL. The CDR3 loop reads CASSPRLDGADTQYF. DNA for the CDR3: TGCGCCAGCAGCCCCAGGCTCGATGGGGCAGATACGCAGTATTTT.

This clonotype showed up just a few times. This chain links TRBV12-3 or TRBV12-4 with TRBJ1-1; unclear D gene. Trimming shortened V by 7 bases and J by 1 base, and 10 bases separated the two germline ends. The CDR3 loop spans 13 amino acids. CDR3: CASTYTENTEAFF. For the CDR3, the DNA is TGTGCCAGCACCTATACAGAGAACACTGAAGCTTTCTTT.

The genes are TRBV20-1 and TRBJ1-4; 7 positions agree with TRBD1. The CDR3 is 16 amino acids. Germline V gene sequence: CDR1 DFQATT, CDR2 SNEGSKA (reference sequence). The junction had 9 bases not matched to a gene; V was cut back by 1 base and J by 4 bases. Here the CDR3 DNA reads TGCAGTGCTAGAGTTAAGACCGGGACAGATAATGAAAAACTGTTTTTT. This encodes CSARVKTGTDNEKLFF.

The rearrangement uses TRBV10-3 and TRBJ1-2; tentatively, D is TRBD1 (5 bases). The V gene lost 6 bases and the J gene lost 4 bases, with 12 bases spanning the gap. This CDR3 contains 13 residues. CDR1 is ENHRY and CDR2 is SYGVKD in the germline V gene. This CDR3 reads CAISAGTLYGYTF. CDR3 DNA: TGTGCCATCAGCGCCGGGACCCTCTATGGCTACACCTTC.

This sequence joins TRBV27 and TRBJ1-5; 7 nucleotides align to TRBD1. Germline V CDR1 and CDR2: MNHEY, SMNVEV (reference sequence). This CDR3 region has 14 residues. The J segment lost 5 bases and the V segment lost 6 bases, leaving 7 bases of the junction unmatched. The DNA of the CDR3 is TGTGCCAGCAGGCGGACAGGTCCCCATCAGCCCCAGCATTTT. Protein: CASRRTGPHQPQHF.

This chain links TRBV12-3 or TRBV12-4 with TRBJ2-5; unclear D gene. With 2 bases removed from V and 4 bases from J, the gap between germline ends came to 8 bases. The CDR3 length is 13 residues. The CDR3 here is CASSLSFGETQYF. CDR3 nucleotides: TGTGCCAGCAGTTTAAGTTTCGGAGAGACCCAGTACTTC.

This clonotype was counted between two and nine times. The rearrangement joins TRBV20-1 to TRBJ2-3; perhaps TRBD1 as D (5 bases). V was cut by 2 bases and J by 2 bases, with 11 bases left in between. Germline CDR1 reads DFQATT; CDR2 reads SNEGSKA (reference sequence). The CDR3 is 14 amino acids. CDR3 sequence: CSARRGPSTDTQYF. The CDR3 DNA follows: TGCAGTGCTAGAAGGGGTCCCTCCACAGATACGCAGTATTTT.

This clonotype was found a few times. The gene calls are TRBV20-1 and TRBJ2-3; no definite D call. Deletions cut 2 bases from V and 0 bases from J, with 18 bases between. This CDR3 comprises 17 residues. CDR1 and CDR2 from the germline V gene are DFQATT and SNEGSKA (reference sequence). CDR3 residues: CSARTLQRTLSTDTQYF. DNA of the CDR3: TGCAGTGCTAGAACCCTCCAGCGAACCCTAAGCACAGATACGCAGTATTTT.

V is TRBV5-5 and J is TRBJ2-1; D gene uncertain. V was pared by 6 bases and J by 9 bases, with 25 bases between. Germline V gives CDR1 SGHKS, CDR2 YYEKEE (reference sequence). This CDR3 has 16 residues. CDR3 loop: CASTQHTNQIASEQFF. In DNA form, the CDR3 reads TGTGCCAGCACCCAACATACAAACCAGATAGCTAGTGAGCAGTTCTTC.

The DNA for the CDR3 is TGCGCCAGCAGCTTGGGGGGACAGGGGCCGGCTGGAGATCAGCCCCAGCATTTT. Translated: CASSLGGQGPAGDQPQHF. The V and J genes are TRBV5-1 and TRBJ1-5, with 10 bases identical to TRBD1. The germline V gene has CDR1 SGHRS and CDR2 YFSETQ. The junction had 11 bases not matched to a gene; V was cut back by 0 bases and J by 5 bases. This CDR3 is 18 amino acids long.